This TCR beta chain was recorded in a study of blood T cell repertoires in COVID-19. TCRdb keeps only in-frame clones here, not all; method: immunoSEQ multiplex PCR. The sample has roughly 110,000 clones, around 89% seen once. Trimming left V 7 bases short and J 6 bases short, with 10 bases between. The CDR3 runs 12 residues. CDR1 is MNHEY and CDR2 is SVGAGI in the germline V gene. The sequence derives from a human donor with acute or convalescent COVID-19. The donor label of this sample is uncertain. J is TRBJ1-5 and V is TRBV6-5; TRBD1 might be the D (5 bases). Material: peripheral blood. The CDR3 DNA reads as TGTGCCAGCAACCTGGGGGGTCAGCCCCAGCATTTT. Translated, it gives CASNLGGQPQHF.